The T cell receptor beta chain under discussion was sequenced for a study of blood T cell repertoires in COVID-19. Study details: There were acute and convalescent COVID-19 samples, and they came from the United States, Italy and Spain. T cells, B-cell-depleted T cells, or PBMCs provided the cDNA or gDNA that served as material.

As processed by the authors: Using reference gene primer amplification, nucleated cell counts were estimated. Measured with immunoSEQ multiplex PCR; TCRdb has only the in-frame clones, and not every one. The V and J calls and clone size were taken over from that table, and D and trimming were inferred from the DNA. The sample lists some 190,000 clones, about 85% occurring once. The V gene lost 4 bases and the J gene lost 4 bases, with 17 bases spanning the gap. The CDR3 is made up of 15 amino acids. Germline lookup yields CDR1 LGHDT and CDR2 YNNKEL (reference sequence). The rearrangement uses TRBV3-1 (or the pseudogene TRBV3-2) and TRBJ2-7, with D unresolved. This receptor was obtained from a woman older than 75 with acute or convalescent COVID-19. What was sequenced was peripheral blood. DNA for the CDR3: TGTGCCAGCAGCCCTCCGAGCAGGCCCTGGTACGAGCAGTACTTC. Amino acids: CASSPPSRPWYEQYF.